This TCR beta chain was obtained from a study of CD8+ T cells in alopecia areata. Sample treatment: oral pan-JAK inhibitor, 5-10 mg twice daily. Samples from alopecia areata patients were lesional scalp punch biopsies and peripheral blood. This clone was observed a handful of times. Its antigen is currently unknown. After isolation, RNA underwent reverse transcription to generate cDNA as the sequencing template. Clones were read by immunoSEQ multiplex PCR, and TCRdb kept only the in-frame ones, dropping some. This table holds approximately 43,000 clones, just over 65% found once. The CDR3 covers 13 residues. Germline V gives CDR1 SQVTM, CDR2 ANQGSEA. The ends were cut back, 7 bases at V and 3 bases at J, with 16 bases in the middle. Study-wide findings and caveats: Mice showed clearer TCR sharing than patients did, a gap that was possibly HLA-related.

Material: CD8+ T cells sorted from blood, obtained at week 4, from a patient treated with tofacitinib. This chain links TRBV29-1 with TRBJ2-7; tentative D call: TRBD1 (6 bases). The origin of this receptor is a human donor with alopecia areata. CDR3 in DNA: TGCAGCGCCGAGGACAGTCGGAACTACGAGCAGTACTTC. This translates into CSAEDSRNYEQYF.